The subject of this entry is one TCR beta chain. The sample belongs to a study of blood T cell repertoires in COVID-19. Turning to the study itself: From the United States, Italy and Spain came samples of acute and convalescent COVID-19. Nucleic acid was either cDNA or gDNA, and it came from T cells, B-cell-depleted T cells, or PBMCs.

Seattle enrolled patients during active infection and tracked them longitudinally. Per the study methods: Quantification of nucleated cells was approximated via reference gene primer amplification. Measured with immunoSEQ multiplex PCR; TCRdb has only the in-frame clones, and not every one. The DNA gave D and trimming, while V, J and clone size come from that table. Of 450,000 or so clones in the sample, 80% to 90% were seen once. The CDR3 spans 12 residues. Germline-derived CDR1 and CDR2 are SNHLY and FYNNEI. The V end lost 6 bases, the J end lost 5 bases, and 10 bases lay between the germline ends. The origin of this receptor is a young man with COVID-19, enrolled during active disease. The specimen was peripheral blood. V usage is TRBV2 and J usage is TRBJ2-5, with a tentative D call TRBD1 (5 bases). CDR3 in amino acids: CASSWGEETQYF. The CDR3, as DNA: TGTGCCAGCAGCTGGGGCGAGGAGACCCAGTACTTC.